This TCR beta chain derives from a study of shared clonotypes between healthy human individuals. Study-level information: The study drew on two women and a few men aged 18 to 49 as donors.

Across several immunoSEQ plates, the genomic DNA of each subset was split evenly. Generated by immunoSEQ multiplex PCR, the TCRdb table keeps only in-frame clones and is missing some. This sample has 500,000 to 650,000 clones; around three quarters occur once, and the top ten carry around 12%. CDR3 size: 15 residues. Germline V gene sequence: CDR1 SEHNR, CDR2 FQNEAQ (reference sequence). V lost 4 bases and J 2 bases, leaving 12 bases between the germline ends. Sequenced: PBMCs. This chain uses TRBV7-9 with TRBJ2-1; possibly TRBD1 for D (6 bases). This TCR was sampled from a woman aged 35 to 49 in good health. Some clones in this sample may be carry-over from other donors' samples. The CDR3 DNA reads TGTGCCAGCAGCTCAACAGGGAGCCCCTACAATGAGCAGTTCTTC. This sequence encodes CASSSTGSPYNEQFF.